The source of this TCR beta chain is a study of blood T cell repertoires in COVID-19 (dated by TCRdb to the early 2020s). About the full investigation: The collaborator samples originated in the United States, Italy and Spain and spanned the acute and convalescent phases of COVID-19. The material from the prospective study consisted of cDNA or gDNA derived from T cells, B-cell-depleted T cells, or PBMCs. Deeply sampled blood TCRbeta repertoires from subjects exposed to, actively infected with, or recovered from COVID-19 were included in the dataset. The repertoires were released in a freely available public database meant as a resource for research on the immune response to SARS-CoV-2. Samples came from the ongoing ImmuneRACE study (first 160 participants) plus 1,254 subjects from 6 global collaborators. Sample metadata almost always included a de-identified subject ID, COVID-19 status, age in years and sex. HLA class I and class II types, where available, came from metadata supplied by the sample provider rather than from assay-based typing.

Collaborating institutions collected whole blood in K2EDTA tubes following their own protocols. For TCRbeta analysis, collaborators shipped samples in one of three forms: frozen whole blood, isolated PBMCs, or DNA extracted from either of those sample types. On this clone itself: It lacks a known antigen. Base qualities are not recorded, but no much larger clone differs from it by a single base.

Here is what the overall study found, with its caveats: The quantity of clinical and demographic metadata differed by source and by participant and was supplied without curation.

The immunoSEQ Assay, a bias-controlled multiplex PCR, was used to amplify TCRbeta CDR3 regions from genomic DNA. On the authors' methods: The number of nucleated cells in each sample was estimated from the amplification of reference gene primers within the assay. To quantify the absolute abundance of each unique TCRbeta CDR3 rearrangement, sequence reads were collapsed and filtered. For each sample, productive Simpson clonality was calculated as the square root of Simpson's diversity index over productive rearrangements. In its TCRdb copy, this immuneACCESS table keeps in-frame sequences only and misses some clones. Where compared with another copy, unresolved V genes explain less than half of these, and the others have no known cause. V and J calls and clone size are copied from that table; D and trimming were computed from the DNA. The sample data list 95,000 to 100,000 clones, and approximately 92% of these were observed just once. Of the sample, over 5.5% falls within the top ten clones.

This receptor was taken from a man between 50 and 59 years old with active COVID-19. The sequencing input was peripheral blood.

The nucleotide sequence is given as TGTGCCAGCAGCGTAGCTCCCGCGGGTGAGCAGTTCTTC. This encodes CASSVAPAGEQFF. The chain is made from TRBV9 and TRBJ2-1; a tentative D match to TRBD2 spans 5 bases. From a lookup of the germline V gene, CDR1 and CDR2 are SGDLS and YYNGEE. From the cysteine up to the phenylalanine, the CDR3 has a length of 13 residues. Only the CDR3 DNA is retained, 39 bases long and in frame from the first base. V is reduced by 0 bases and J by 9 bases, leaving a spacing of 10 bases between them.